The 21 T cell receptor beta chains presented below share a single source sample, sequenced in a study of blood T cell repertoires in COVID-19. Profiled with immunoSEQ multiplex PCR; TCRdb holds only in-frame clones, not every one. The repertoire includes roughly 180,000 clones, over 70% of them detected once, and 15% to 20% sits in the top ten. The sequencing input was peripheral blood. The origin of the receptors is a man in his sixties with active or convalescent COVID-19.

V gene TRBV6-2 or TRBV6-3 combines with J gene TRBJ2-7; the D gene is possibly TRBD2 (6 bases). Looked up from germline, CDR1 is MNHEY and CDR2 is SVGEGT. The length of the CDR3 is 13 residues. V was trimmed by 6 bases and J by 4 bases, leaving 13 bases between them. The CDR3, as DNA: TGTGCCAGCAGCGACGGGAGAGGATACGAGCAGTACTTC. As protein: CASSDGRGYEQYF.

The chain has TRBV28 and TRBJ1-5; TRBD1 agrees at 8 bases. The CDR3 is 14 residues long. V trimming: 7 bases; J trimming: 0 bases; junction bases outside the gene matches: 2. Germline-derived CDR1 and CDR2 are MDHEN and SYDVKM. CDR3 amino acids: CASIQGGSNQPQHF. The CDR3 coding sequence is TGTGCCAGCATACAGGGGGGTAGCAATCAGCCCCAGCATTTT.

This clone appeared a single time. J is TRBJ2-3 and V is TRBV28; unclear D gene. Trimming left V 7 bases short and J 2 bases short, with 13 bases between. This CDR3 has 14 amino acids. CDR1 and CDR2 from the germline V gene are MDHEN and SYDVKM. CDR3 residues: CASNPGFSTDTQYF. CDR3 in DNA: TGTGCCAGCAACCCCGGGTTCTCCACAGATACGCAGTATTTT.

V gene TRBV7-2 combines with J gene TRBJ1-2; D not resolved. This CDR3 comprises 13 residues. V gave up 5 bases and J gave up 3 bases, with 10 bases separating them. Per the germline V gene, CDR1 is SGHTA and CDR2 is FQGNSA. The DNA of the CDR3 is TGTGCCAGCAGCCCGTCCGGAGACTATGGCTACACCTTC. It is translated as CASSPSGDYGYTF.

The rearrangement uses TRBV6-2 or TRBV6-3 and TRBJ2-5; a possible D gene is TRBD1 (5 bases). There are 13 residues in the CDR3. The V gene's germline CDR1 is MNHEY and CDR2 SVGEGT. V dropped 0 bases and J dropped 6 bases, with 8 bases sitting between them. The chain's CDR3 is CASSYSGVKTQYF. In DNA, the CDR3 is TGTGCCAGCAGTTACTCAGGGGTTAAGACCCAGTACTTC.

V is TRBV6-4 and J is TRBJ1-5, with TRBD1 matching 7 bases. Germline V gene sequence: CDR1 MRHNA, CDR2 SNTAGT. This CDR3 spans 13 amino acids. J lost 7 bases, V lost 11 bases, and 11 bases had no gene match. CDR3 nucleotides: TGTGCCGCTAGGGGGCAGGGGTGCCAGCCCCAGCATTTT. Its translation is CAARGQGCQPQHF.

The rearrangement links TRBV2 to TRBJ1-3; D call uncertain. The germline V gene has CDR1 SNHLY and CDR2 FYNNEI. CDR3 length equals 15 residues. Trimming pared 0 bases from V and 6 bases from J, leaving 12 bases between. DNA of the CDR3: TGTGCCAGCAGTGAAGCAGGAACAAGCGCAAACACCATATATTTT. It yields the protein CASSEAGTSANTIYF. The full variable domain, its missing parts supplied by reference TRBV2 and TRBJ1-3, is EPEVTQTPSHQVTQMGQEVILRCVPISNHLYFYWYRQILGQKVEFLVSFYNNEISEKSEIFDDQFSVERPDGSNFTLKIRSTKLEDSAMYFCASSEAGTSANTIYFGEGSWLTVV.

The chain is built from TRBV7-3 and TRBJ1-6; TRBD1 agrees at 7 bases. With V trimmed by 6 bases and J by 5 bases, 4 bases remained unmatched. CDR3 length: 14 residues. CDR1 is SGHTA and CDR2 is FQGTGA in the germline V gene. CDR3 amino acids: CASRLTGDNSPLHF. The CDR3 DNA is TGTGCCAGCAGACTAACAGGGGATAATTCACCCCTCCACTTT.

V gene TRBV4-3 combines with J gene TRBJ1-2; D possibly corresponds to TRBD1 (5 bases). Germline V gene lookup returns CDR1 LGHNA and CDR2 YSLEER. The CDR3 has 15 amino acids. V dropped 0 bases and J dropped 2 bases, with 10 bases sitting between them. CDR3 sequence: CASSQEGGANYGYTF. Written as DNA, the CDR3 is TGCGCCAGCAGCCAAGAGGGTGGGGCGAACTATGGCTACACCTTC.

This chain joins TRBV5-1 and TRBJ2-7; TRBD1 might be the D (7 bases). Germline V gene sequence: CDR1 SGHRS, CDR2 YFSETQ. The CDR3 spans 15 residues. The V end was cut by 4 bases, the J end by 3 bases, with 17 bases between. The CDR3 region has the DNA TGCGCCAGCAGCCCGCTGGAGGGGGCGGTCTACGAGCAGTACTTC. It encodes CASSPLEGAVYEQYF. The full variable domain, its missing parts supplied by reference TRBV5-1 and TRBJ2-7, is KAGVTQTPRYLIKTRGQQVTLSCSPISGHRSVSWYQQTPGQGLQFLFEYFSETQRNKGNFPGRFSGRQFSNSRSEMNVSTLELGDSALYLCASSPLEGAVYEQYFGPGTRLTVT.

The rearrangement uses TRBV4-1 and TRBJ2-3; 7 bases match TRBD2. The germline V gene encodes CDR1 MGHRA and CDR2 YSYEKL. The V and J ends lost 1 base and 3 bases, in that order; junction bases with no gene match: 4. The CDR3 consists of 15 residues. CDR3 residues: CASSQGAAGTDTQYF. The CDR3, as DNA: TGCGCCAGCAGCCAAGGGGCAGCGGGAACAGATACGCAGTATTTT.

This clone was observed a single time. At the DNA level, this CDR3 is encoded by other sequences in the same sample as well. This chain joins TRBV28 and TRBJ2-7; TRBD2 might be the D (6 bases). V was cut by 3 bases and J by 1 base, with 10 bases left in between. CDR1 MDHEN and CDR2 SYDVKM come from the germline V gene. This CDR3 spans 14 amino acids. CDR3 sequence: CASSFRGSSYEQYF. CDR3 in DNA: TGTGCCAGCAGTTTTCGGGGGTCTTCCTACGAGCAGTACTTC. The full variable domain, in which reference TRBV28 and TRBJ2-7 provide the parts outside the CDR3, is DVKVTQSSRYLVKRTGEKVFLECVQDMDHENMFWYRQDPGLGLRLIYFSYDVKMKEKGDIPEGYSVSREKKERFSLILESASTNQTSMYLCASSFRGSSYEQYFGPGTRLTVT.

V is TRBV7-6 and J is TRBJ1-4, with 9 nucleotides matching TRBD1. The CDR3 is 15 amino acids. Per germline, CDR1 SGHVS and CDR2 FNYEAQ. J lost 8 bases, V lost 4 bases, and 8 bases had no gene match. CDR3 DNA sequence: TGTGCCAGCAGCTATACACAGGGGGCATACGAAAAACTGTTTTTT. Protein sequence: CASSYTQGAYEKLFF.

V gene TRBV15 combines with J gene TRBJ1-2; possible D gene TRBD1, 5 bases. Trimming cost V 4 bases and J 1 base, with 7 bases left between them. The CDR3 is 13 amino acids. Per germline, CDR1 LNHNV and CDR2 YYDKDF (reference sequence). CDR3 bases: TGTGCCACCAGCAAAGACAGTAACTATGGCTACACCTTC. Its translation: CATSKDSNYGYTF.

The gene calls are TRBV7-9 and TRBJ2-2, with 8 nucleotides matching TRBD1. V was clipped by 5 bases and J by 5 bases; unmatched bases: 10. This CDR3 region has 16 residues. Germline-derived CDR1 and CDR2 are SEHNR and FQNEAQ (reference sequence). Here the CDR3 reads CASSPRTGIGTGELFF. The CDR3 coding sequence is TGTGCCAGCAGCCCCAGGACAGGGATTGGGACCGGGGAGCTGTTTTTT.

This clone occurred once. CDR3 in amino acids: CAISNRDIGANVLTF. The CDR3 DNA is TGTGCCATCTCGAACAGGGACATCGGGGCCAACGTCCTGACTTTC. This rearrangement joins TRBV24-1 to TRBJ2-6, with a weak D call TRBD1 (6 bases). The CDR3 loop spans 15 amino acids. The germline gives CDR1 KGHDR, CDR2 SFDVKD. V gave up 11 bases and J gave up 4 bases, with 17 bases separating them.

The chain has TRBV11-2 and TRBJ1-4; the D is unclear. Germline V gene data show CDR1 as SGHAT and CDR2 as FQNNGV. V lost 5 bases and J 7 bases, leaving 14 bases between the germline ends. The CDR3 runs 14 residues. This CDR3 reads CASSPDPGSEKLFF. The CDR3, as DNA: TGTGCCAGCAGCCCGGACCCCGGGAGTGAAAAACTGTTTTTT. Full variable domain (rest looked up from reference TRBV11-2 and TRBJ1-4): EAGVAQSPRYKIIEKRQSVAFWCNPISGHATLYWYQQILGQGPKLLIQFQNNGVVDDSQLPKDRFSAERLKGVDSTLKIQPAKLEDSAVYLCASSPDPGSEKLFFGSGTQLSVL.

This chain connects TRBV30 to TRBJ1-2; 7 bases align to TRBD1. The CDR3 sequence is 13 residues long. Germline loops: CDR1 GTSNPN, CDR2 SVGIG (reference sequence). Losses at the gene ends were 5 bases for V and 7 bases for J; bases not matched to a gene: 10. Written as DNA, the CDR3 is TGTGCCTGGTCCCGACAGGGCCTCGGTGGCTACACCTTC. It codes for CAWSRQGLGGYTF.

The CDR3 region is CASSALRGLAGGKQYF. The DNA for the CDR3 is TGTGCCAGCAGCGCATTGCGGGGACTAGCGGGAGGGAAGCAGTACTTC. The V call is TRBV11-2, the J call TRBJ2-7; 16 positions match TRBD2. The V segment lost 5 bases and the J segment 8 bases; nucleotides outside the gene matches: 9. From germline, CDR1 is SGHAT and CDR2 FQNNGV. The CDR3 runs 16 residues.

The chain joins TRBV7-9 to TRBJ2-2, with D hard to call. CDR3 length equals 13 residues. V was clipped by 6 bases and J by 7 bases, with 12 bases between them. Germline V lookup: CDR1 SEHNR, CDR2 FQNEAQ (reference sequence). Here the CDR3 DNA reads TGTGCCAGCAGTGACACGGTCGGCGGGGAGCTGTTTTTT. It specifies CASSDTVGGELFF.

The V gene is TRBV5-1, the J gene TRBJ2-5; 7 nucleotides agree with TRBD1. The V and J ends lost 1 base and 9 bases, in that order; junction bases with no gene match: 9. Germline V gene lookup returns CDR1 SGHRS and CDR2 YFSETQ. This CDR3 is built from 14 residues. The CDR3 nucleotides read TGCGCCAGCAGCTTGTCACAGGGCCAGGGGGCCCAGTACTTC. It yields the protein CASSLSQGQGAQYF. The full variable domain, in which reference TRBV5-1 and TRBJ2-5 provide the parts outside the CDR3, is KAGVTQTPRYLIKTRGQQVTLSCSPISGHRSVSWYQQTPGQGLQFLFEYFSETQRNKGNFPGRFSGRQFSNSRSEMNVSTLELGDSALYLCASSLSQGQGAQYFGPGTRLLVL.